This T cell receptor (beta chain) was observed in a study of CD8 T cells in Susac syndrome. Study conclusions and caveats: There was no clonal expansion in the CD4+ T cell repertoires of Susac syndrome.

CD8+ and CD4+ T cells taken from blood had their TCR beta sequenced. CD8+ and CD4+ T cells were negatively isolated; TEMRA cells were FACS-enriched. With random hexamers, reverse transcription was performed on about 0.45 to 1 ug of RNA. TCRdb analysed the immunoSEQ multiplex PCR reads with MiXCR anew, one entry per CDR3 protein. Counted here are roughly 150,000 distinct CDR3 sequences, approximately 95% occurring once; the ten biggest clones make up about 0.17%. This CDR3 spans 13 amino acids. Germline V gene data show CDR1 as MNHEY and CDR2 as SMNVEV (reference sequence). V was pared by 5 bases and J by 6 bases, with 5 bases of the junction left unmatched. This clonotype was observed a single time. Its antigen remains unidentified.

The chain carries TRBV27 and TRBJ1-2, with 8 bases fitting TRBD1. This receptor was obtained from a human donor with Susac syndrome. The sequenced sample consisted of CD4+ T cells from PBMCs. CDR3 protein: CASSTDRGDGYTF. The CDR3 nucleotides are TGTGCCAGCAGTACCGACAGGGGTGATGGCTACACCTTC.